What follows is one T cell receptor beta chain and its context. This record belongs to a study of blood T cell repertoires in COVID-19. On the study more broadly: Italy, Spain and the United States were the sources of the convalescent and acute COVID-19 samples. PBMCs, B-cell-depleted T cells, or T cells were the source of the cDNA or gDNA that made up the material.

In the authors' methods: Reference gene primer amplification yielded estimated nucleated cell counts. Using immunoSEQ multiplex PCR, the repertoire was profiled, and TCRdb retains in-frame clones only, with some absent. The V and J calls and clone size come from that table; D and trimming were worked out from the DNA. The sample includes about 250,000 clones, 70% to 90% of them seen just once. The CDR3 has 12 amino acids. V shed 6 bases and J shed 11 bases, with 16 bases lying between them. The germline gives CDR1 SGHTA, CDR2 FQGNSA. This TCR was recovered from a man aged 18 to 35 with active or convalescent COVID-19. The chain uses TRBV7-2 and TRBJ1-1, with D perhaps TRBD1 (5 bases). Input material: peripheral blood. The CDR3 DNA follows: TGTGCCAGCAGGATGAGGGAGGGGCGGGCTTTCTTT. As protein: CASRMREGRAFF.